Presented here are 27 T cell receptor beta chains from one specimen sequenced in a study of blood T cell repertoires in COVID-19. TCRdb's table, derived via immunoSEQ multiplex PCR, lists solely in-frame clones and lacks some. The sample holds 390,000 or so clones, roughly 86% seen once. Material for sequencing was peripheral blood. The source of these receptors is a woman aged 30 to 39 with COVID-19, enrolled during active disease.

The J gene is TRBJ2-3, the V gene TRBV29-1; possible D gene TRBD2, 6 bases. Germline CDR1 reads SQVTM; CDR2 reads ANQGSEA. Between the trimmed V and J ends, which lost 4 bases and 2 bases, there was a span of 13 bases. The CDR3 consists of 14 residues. This CDR3 reads CSVGILATTDTQYF. The CDR3 bases are TGCAGCGTTGGAATCCTAGCGACCACAGATACGCAGTATTTT.

The genes are TRBV5-1 and TRBJ2-1; 8 bases align to TRBD2. V was clipped by 4 bases and J by 1 base; unmatched bases: 7. Germline-derived CDR1 and CDR2 are SGHRS and YFSETQ. The CDR3 extends over 16 amino acids. The CDR3 bases are TGCGCCAGCAGCAAGAGCGGGAGAACGTCCTACAATGAGCAGTTCTTC. Translated, it gives CASSKSGRTSYNEQFF.

The gene calls are TRBV9 and TRBJ1-4; weak D call: TRBD1 (6 bases). From germline, CDR1 is SGDLS and CDR2 YYNGEE. CDR3 length equals 15 residues. V lost 4 bases and J lost 4, with 14 bases in between. The CDR3 DNA reads TGTGCCAGCAGCCTACGGACAGACCGTAATGAAAAACTGTTTTTT. It yields the protein CASSLRTDRNEKLFF.

This clone appeared once. This chain joins TRBV19 and TRBJ2-5; 7 bases align to TRBD1. V lost 1 base, J lost 5 bases, and 10 bases stayed unmatched. The CDR3 has 16 amino acids. CDR1 is LNHDA and CDR2 is SQIVND in the germline V gene (reference sequence). Here the CDR3 DNA reads TGTGCCAGTAGTATAGGGGCAGGGGGTCAAAAGGAGACCCAGTACTTC. This codes for CASSIGAGGQKETQYF.

The rearrangement links TRBV7-9 to TRBJ1-2, with a tentative D call TRBD1 (6 bases). The CDR3 length is 13 residues. Trimming took 4 bases from V and 9 from J, leaving 15 bases between them. The germline CDR1 and CDR2 sequences are SEHNR and FQNEAQ (reference sequence). CDR3 coding DNA: TGTGCCAGCAGCTCTCAGGGGCCGGGGAGCTACACCTTC. Its translation is CASSSQGPGSYTF.

The rearrangement joins TRBV9 to TRBJ2-2; TRBD2 aligns across 7 bases. The CDR3 sequence is 14 residues long. Germline assignment: CDR1 SGDLS and CDR2 YYNGEE. The junction had 8 bases not matched to a gene; V was cut back by 5 bases and J by 7 bases. The CDR3 region has the DNA TGTGCCAGCAGGGGAACTAGCGTAGTCGGGGAGCTGTTTTTT. It translates to CASRGTSVVGELFF.

The V gene is TRBV29-1, the J gene TRBJ1-2; tentative D call: TRBD1 (5 bases). Deletions cut 7 bases from V and 8 bases from J, with 23 bases between. This CDR3 is built from 14 residues. The V gene's germline CDR1 is SQVTM and CDR2 ANQGSEA. CDR3 amino acids: CSAAQNQGLVGYTF. CDR3 sequence (DNA): TGCAGCGCCGCGCAAAACCAGGGATTGGTCGGCTACACCTTC.

Concerning this clone itself: Likely a read error: the CDR3 ends without its conserved phenylalanine or tryptophan. The CDR3 DNA is TGCGCCAGCAGCCGGAGACTCGATAATTCACCCCTCCACCTT. Translated, it gives CASSRRLDNSPLHL. The rearrangement joins TRBV4-3 to TRBJ1-6, with unresolved D. Trimming cost V 4 bases and J 5 bases, with 9 bases left between them. Germline loops: CDR1 LGHNA, CDR2 YSLEER. This CDR3 is built from 14 residues.

This chain connects TRBV7-8 to TRBJ1-3; perhaps TRBD1 as D (5 bases). Germline V gene sequence: CDR1 SGHVS, CDR2 FQNEAQ. CDR3 length equals 16 residues. Trimming shortened V by 2 bases and J by 2 bases, and 13 bases separated the two germline ends. The CDR3 loop is CASSLRGTRTGNTIYF. For the CDR3, the DNA is TGTGCCAGCAGCTTAAGGGGAACAAGAACTGGAAACACCATATATTTT.

The rearrangement uses TRBV28 and TRBJ2-2, with TRBD2 matching over 9 bases. CDR1 is MDHEN, CDR2 SYDVKM, per germline. Trimming took 2 bases from V and 3 from J; bases not matched to a gene: 16. The CDR3 spans 20 residues. Here the CDR3 reads CASSLRAPVREGRYTGELFF. The CDR3, as DNA: TGTGCCAGCAGTTTACGGGCCCCGGTGCGGGAGGGCCGGTACACCGGGGAGCTGTTTTTT.

The gene calls are TRBV30 and TRBJ2-2, with D tentatively TRBD1 (5 bases). The CDR3 length is 11 residues. CDR1 is GTSNPN, CDR2 SVGIG, per germline (reference sequence). V was trimmed by 3 bases and J by 7 bases, leaving 6 bases between them. The CDR3 sequence: CAWRRGGELFF. The CDR3 DNA reads as TGTGCCTGGAGAAGGGGCGGGGAGCTGTTTTTT.

The V gene is TRBV19, the J gene TRBJ2-5; D gene unclear. The CDR3 totals 14 residues. From germline, CDR1 is LNHDA and CDR2 SQIVND (reference sequence). Trimming removed 2 bases from V and 2 bases from J, with 9 bases in between. CDR3 sequence (DNA): TGTGCCAGTAGTATATCCCGCGTACAAGAGACCCAGTACTTC. This encodes CASSISRVQETQYF.

This clone was picked up a small number of times. The chain employs TRBV4-2 and TRBJ2-7; 7 bases agree with TRBD1. CDR3 length: 15 residues. V trimming: 0 bases; J trimming: 4 bases; junction bases outside the gene matches: 6. The germline gives CDR1 LGHNA, CDR2 YNFKEQ. The CDR3, as DNA: TGTGCCAGCAGCCAAGATTGGACAGGTGGTTACGAGCAGTACTTC. It specifies CASSQDWTGGYEQYF.

The CDR3 coding sequence is TGCAGCGTTGAGGGGACTAGCGTCTACAATGAGCAGTTCTTC. Translation: CSVEGTSVYNEQFF. The chain combines TRBV29-1 with TRBJ2-1; 10 bases map to TRBD2. V lost 3 bases, J lost 3 bases, and 2 bases stayed unmatched. CDR1 is SQVTM and CDR2 is ANQGSEA in the germline V gene. This CDR3 region has 14 residues.

The gene calls are TRBV23-1 and TRBJ2-4; D may be TRBD1 (6 bases). TRBV23-1 is treated as an ORF (open reading frame) with a function not yet certain. V gave up 8 bases and J gave up 8 bases, with 16 bases separating them. CDR3 length: 13 amino acids. The CDR3 here is CASSTPPGDIQYF. The CDR3 bases are TGCGCCAGCTCTACGCCCCCAGGGGACATTCAGTACTTC.

The chain links TRBV11-2 to TRBJ2-1, with D uncertain. Germline values: CDR1 SGHAT, CDR2 FQNNGV. V shed 6 bases and J shed 3 bases, with 6 bases lying between them. The CDR3 loop spans 12 amino acids. This CDR3 reads CASSFYYNEQFF. For the CDR3, the DNA is TGTGCCAGCAGTTTCTACTACAATGAGCAGTTCTTC.

This clone has more than one count but fewer than ten. The chain combines TRBV27 with TRBJ2-5; 7 nucleotides align to TRBD1. After removal of 5 bases from V and 3 bases from J, the junction contained 3 bases not matched to a gene. This CDR3 spans 13 amino acids. Germline V lookup: CDR1 MNHEY, CDR2 SMNVEV (reference sequence). CDR3 amino acids: CASSMGTEETQYF. The CDR3 DNA reads TGTGCCAGCAGTATGGGGACAGAAGAGACCCAGTACTTC.

For this clone: The sample contains more than one DNA sequence encoding this CDR3. The rearrangement uses TRBV5-5 and TRBJ2-3, with 10 positions matching TRBD2. The V segment lost 1 base and the J segment 4 bases; nucleotides outside the gene matches: 0. The CDR3 spans 14 residues. Germline values: CDR1 SGHKS, CDR2 YYEKEE (reference sequence). CDR3: CASSLLAGADTQYF. The CDR3 coding sequence is TGTGCCAGCAGCTTGCTAGCGGGAGCAGATACGCAGTATTTT.

The chain is built from TRBV6-5 and TRBJ1-1, with 7 nucleotides matching TRBD1. Germline CDR1 is MNHEY and CDR2 is SVGAGI. The V and J ends lost 6 bases and 4 bases, in that order; junction bases with no gene match: 11. The CDR3 consists of 15 residues. The CDR3 sequence: CASSLRVGGLTEAFF. The CDR3 DNA sequence: TGTGCCAGCAGCCTTCGGGTAGGGGGCCTCACTGAAGCTTTCTTT.

This sequence joins TRBV4-1 and TRBJ2-7, with TRBD2 as a possible D gene (6 bases). V gave up 4 bases and J gave up 2 bases, with 12 bases separating them. The germline V gene has CDR1 MGHRA and CDR2 YSYEKL. The CDR3 runs 14 residues. The CDR3 DNA reads TGCGCCAGCAGCCTAGAGGAGGGGACCTACGAGCAGTACTTC. Translation: CASSLEEGTYEQYF.

The chain carries TRBV2 and TRBJ2-7; TRBD2 might be the D (6 bases). The germline V gene encodes CDR1 SNHLY and CDR2 FYNNEI. Trimming stripped 6 bases from V and 6 bases from J, with 21 bases between. The CDR3 is 15 amino acids. Here the CDR3 DNA reads TGTGCCAGCAGGTCGGCCGAGGTTGTCGGGAGCGAGCAGTACTTC. Protein product: CASRSAEVVGSEQYF.

V and J are TRBV28 and TRBJ2-7; TRBD1 agrees at 9 bases. The CDR3 covers 14 residues. The germline CDR1 and CDR2 sequences are MDHEN and SYDVKM. Trimming took 6 bases from V and 7 from J; bases not matched to a gene: 10. The CDR3 reads CASRPPGQGLEQYF. The CDR3 bases are TGTGCCAGCAGACCACCGGGACAGGGATTAGAGCAGTACTTC.

J is TRBJ2-3 and V is TRBV10-3, with TRBD2 matching 10 bases. Trimming cost V 4 bases and J 2 bases; bases outside gene matches: 9. There are 17 residues in the CDR3. Per germline, CDR1 ENHRY and CDR2 SYGVKD. In DNA, the CDR3 is TGTGCCATCAGTGGGGTTAATAGCGGGGGGTTCACAGATACGCAGTATTTT. Amino acids: CAISGVNSGGFTDTQYF.

Only one count was recorded for this clone. The genes are TRBV28 and TRBJ2-3; 8 nucleotides agree with TRBD1. V shed 8 bases and J 1 base; nucleotides not matched to a gene: 5. Germline assignment: CDR1 MDHEN and CDR2 SYDVKM. This CDR3 region has 14 residues. This CDR3 is CASGRGRGTDTQYF. Written as DNA, the CDR3 is TGTGCCAGCGGCAGGGGGCGAGGCACAGATACGCAGTATTTT.

This clone was seen a few times. The chain is built from TRBV9 and TRBJ2-3; the match to TRBD1 covers 10 bases. The V gene end was trimmed by 4 bases and the J gene end by 4 bases; junction bases not matched to a gene: 12. Germline CDR1 reads SGDLS; CDR2 reads YYNGEE. The CDR3 consists of 17 residues. The CDR3 spells CASSPLMSGTGADTQYF. In nucleotides, the CDR3 is TGTGCCAGCAGCCCCCTTATGAGTGGGACAGGGGCAGATACGCAGTATTTT.

J is TRBJ2-6 and V is TRBV6-2 or TRBV6-3, with TRBD1 identical over 9 bases. V lost 2 bases, J lost 5 bases, and 7 bases stayed unmatched. Per germline, CDR1 MNHEY and CDR2 SVGEGT. The CDR3 has 17 residues. In nucleotides, the CDR3 is TGTGCCAGCAGTTACCTGAGGGACAGGGACTGGGCCAACGTCCTGACTTTC. It specifies CASSYLRDRDWANVLTF.

This clone was seen a few times. The CDR3 DNA reads as TGTGCCAGCAGGGTTCCGGGACAGGGGAATGAGCAGTTCTTC. It encodes CASRVPGQGNEQFF. V is TRBV28 and J is TRBJ2-1, with 10 bases identical to TRBD1. Germline V gene lookup returns CDR1 MDHEN and CDR2 SYDVKM. This CDR3 is built from 14 residues. V shed 6 bases and J 7 bases; nucleotides not matched to a gene: 6.